This T cell receptor beta chain came from a study of blood T cell repertoires in COVID-19. Overall study: Samples representing acute and convalescent COVID-19 were sourced from the United States, Italy and Spain.

The table came from immunoSEQ multiplex PCR; TCRdb's copy has only in-frame clones and leaves some out. Of about 180,000 clones listed, roughly nine tenths are singletons. The CDR3 extends over 16 amino acids. Trimming removed 0 bases from V and 2 bases from J, with 12 bases in between. The germline CDR1 and CDR2 sequences are SGHKS and YYEKEE (reference sequence). This study enrolled people aged roughly 18 to 90 from roughly 24 US geographic areas. Assignments of participants to cohorts depended upon their own reported clinical history. This TCR came from a human donor with acute COVID-19. The donor label of this sample is uncertain. The chain employs TRBV5-5 and TRBJ1-3; unclear D gene. Material for sequencing was PBMCs or T cells enriched from blood (not recorded which). CDR3 sequence (DNA): TGTGCCAGCAGCTTGGCGCAGGTCTCAACTGGAAACACCATATATTTT. Translated, it gives CASSLAQVSTGNTIYF.